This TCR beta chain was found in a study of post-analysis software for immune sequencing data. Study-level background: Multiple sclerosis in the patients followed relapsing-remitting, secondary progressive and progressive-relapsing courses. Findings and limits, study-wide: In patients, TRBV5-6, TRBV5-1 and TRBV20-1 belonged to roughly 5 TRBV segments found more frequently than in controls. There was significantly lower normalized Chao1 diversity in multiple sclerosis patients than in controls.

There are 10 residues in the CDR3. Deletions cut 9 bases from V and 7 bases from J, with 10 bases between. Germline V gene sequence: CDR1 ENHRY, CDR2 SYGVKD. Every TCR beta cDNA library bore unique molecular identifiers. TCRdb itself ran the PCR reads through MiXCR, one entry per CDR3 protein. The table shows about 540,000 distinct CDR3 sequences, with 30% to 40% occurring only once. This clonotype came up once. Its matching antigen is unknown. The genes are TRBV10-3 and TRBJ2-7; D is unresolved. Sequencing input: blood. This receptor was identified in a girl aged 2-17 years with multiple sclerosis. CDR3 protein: CAITWNEQYF. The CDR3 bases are TGTGCCATTACCTGGAATGAGCAGTACTTC.